This T cell receptor beta chain was sequenced in a study of tumor-infiltrating lymphocytes in localized non-small cell lung cancer. Study summary: The cohort mixed smokers and never-smokers, several histologies, and some post-neoadjuvant-chemotherapy samples. Study results and caveats: IM1 and IM2 tumors showed no difference in T-cell fraction.

A word on this clone: Its target is unknown.

Method: immunoSEQ multiplex PCR; TCRdb's copy keeps in-frame clones and lacks some. The sample has about 29,000 clones, 80% to 90% seen once. The junction had 10 bases not matched to a gene; V was cut back by 1 base and J by 10 bases. This CDR3 spans 16 amino acids. Germline assignment: CDR1 LGHNT and CDR2 FRNRAP. This chain joins TRBV12-5 and TRBJ1-6, with 7 bases aligning to TRBD1. What was sequenced was lung tumor tissue. This sequence originates from a human donor with non-small cell lung cancer. CDR3 sequence: CASGLGQGPSGSPLHF. Written as DNA, the CDR3 is TGTGCTAGTGGTTTGGGACAGGGTCCCTCGGGGTCACCCCTCCACTTT.